These 21 T cell receptor beta chains came from one sample sequenced in a study of neurological immune-mediated disorders (dated by TCRdb to 2018 to 2020). The time point label for this specimen denotes: technical triplicate 3. The library was made by 5' RACE. For sequencing, an Illumina HiSeq 2500 was employed. The raw public data were reprocessed by TCRdb itself: fastp quality trimming at Q25, MiXCR clonotype calling, in-frame beta chains only. Rows with a matching CDR3 protein are joined into one entry that keeps the most common DNA and genes. This sample gives nearly 30,000 distinct CDR3 sequences in total; around 16% of them show up just once. The top ten clonotypes cover around 4.9% of the sample. The sequenced sample consisted of CD4+ T cells from blood. These receptors all stem from a female donor with HTLV-1-associated myelopathy (HAM/TSP).

The chain combines TRBV12-3 or TRBV12-4 with TRBJ2-3, with TRBD2 identical over 9 bases. With V trimmed by 5 bases and J by 10 bases, 16 bases remained unmatched. CDR3 length: 16 amino acids. This CDR3 is CASSPPKGGGASSQYF. DNA for the CDR3: TGTGCCAGCAGTCCCCCGAAGGGCGGGGGGGCGTCGTCGCAGTATTTT.

This clonotype was detected many times. The J gene is TRBJ1-4, the V gene TRBV3-1; 7 bases are shared with TRBD1. There are 17 residues in the CDR3. V dropped 1 base and J dropped 5; count of bases not matched to a gene: 10. CDR1 is LGHDT and CDR2 is YNNKEL in the germline V gene (reference sequence). CDR3 bases: TGTGCCAGCAGCCAAGGGAACTCGGGGACAGAGAATGAAAAACTGTTTTTT. This gives the protein CASSQGNSGTENEKLFF.

In the case of this clonotype: Relative to the germline gene, one junction end is altered; a read error may explain this. V is TRBV15 and J is TRBJ2-7; 7 nucleotides line up with TRBD2. From germline, CDR1 is LNHNV and CDR2 YYDKDF (reference sequence). CDR3 length: 16 amino acids. CDR3 amino acids: CATSTCGTIGNYDQYF. The CDR3 DNA is TGTGCCACCAGCACCTGCGGGACTATCGGGAACTACGATCAGTACTTC.

In this sample, this clonotype turned up many times. The chain couples TRBV29-1 to TRBJ2-1; TRBD2 aligns across 12 bases. The CDR3 is 12 amino acids. After removal of 7 bases from V and 7 bases from J, the junction contained 2 bases not matched to a gene. Germline V gene sequence: CDR1 SQVTM, CDR2 ANQGSEA. The CDR3 DNA reads as TGCAGCGCGGGGACTAGCGGGAATGAGCAGTTCTTC. Translated: CSAGTSGNEQFF.

This clonotype came up many times. The chain employs TRBV4-1 and TRBJ2-1, with 11 bases identical to TRBD2. V dropped 1 base and J dropped 10; count of bases not matched to a gene: 12. Germline-derived CDR1 and CDR2 are MGHRA and YSYEKL. CDR3 length equals 17 residues. The CDR3 coding sequence is TGCGCCAGCAGCCAAGGGGTAAGACTAGCGGGGACAGGGGAGCAGTTCTTC. Translated, it gives CASSQGVRLAGTGEQFF.

This clonotype is classed as medium-sized. This chain uses TRBV29-1 with TRBJ1-2; weak D call: TRBD1 (5 bases). Trimming cost V 4 bases and J 0 bases, with 9 bases left between them. Germline V gene lookup returns CDR1 SQVTM and CDR2 ANQGSEA. This CDR3 comprises 13 residues. For the CDR3, the DNA is TGCAGCGTTGGTGACAGTCCTAACTATGGCTACACCTTC. This translates into CSVGDSPNYGYTF. The full variable domain, rest sourced from reference TRBV29-1 and TRBJ1-2, is SAVISQKPSRDICQRGTSLTIQCQVDSQVTMMFWYRQQPGQSLTLIATANQGSEATYESGFVIDKFPISRPNLTFSTLTVSNMSPEDSSIYLCSVGDSPNYGYTFGSGTRLTVV.

Ten or more counts support this clonotype. V gene TRBV28 combines with J gene TRBJ1-2; maybe TRBD1 (5 bases). Trimming cost V 7 bases and J 8 bases, with 14 bases left between them. The CDR3 has 12 amino acids. Germline assignment: CDR1 MDHEN and CDR2 SYDVKM. CDR3 coding DNA: TGTGCCAGCACGTCCGGGGGACGAGGCTACACCTTC. Amino acids: CASTSGGRGYTF.

This clonotype ranks as medium-sized. V usage is TRBV20-1 and J usage is TRBJ2-1; D remains unclear. The CDR3 contains 12 residues. CDR1 and CDR2 (germline): DFQATT, SNEGSKA (reference sequence). V lost 5 bases, J lost 5 bases, and 10 bases lay in between. CDR3 nucleotide sequence: TGCAGTGCTTCCGGATGGAACAATGAGCAGTTCTTC. It codes for CSASGWNNEQFF.

This clonotype appeared many times. The chain combines TRBV20-1 with TRBJ2-3; tentatively, D is TRBD2 (5 bases). V lost 4 bases to trimming and J lost 1 base, with 12 bases between them. The CDR3 sequence is 14 residues long. Per the germline V gene, CDR1 is DFQATT and CDR2 is SNEGSKA (reference sequence). The CDR3: CSAKISEGTDTQYF. Here the CDR3 DNA reads TGCAGTGCTAAGATCTCGGAGGGCACAGATACGCAGTATTTT.

This clonotype was picked up many times. The rearrangement links TRBV5-1 to TRBJ2-7; the D is unclear. CDR3 length: 15 amino acids. The V end was cut by 0 bases, the J end by 0 bases, with 10 bases between. Germline V gene sequence: CDR1 SGHRS, CDR2 YFSETQ. The DNA of the CDR3 is TGCGCCAGCAGCTTGGCCGGGCTAGACTCCTACGAGCAGTACTTC. It yields the protein CASSLAGLDSYEQYF.

Concerning this clonotype: The junction departs from germline at one end; a sequencing error may be responsible. The chain employs TRBV7-3 and TRBJ1-2; TRBD1 matches 7 bases. Germline CDR1 is SGHTA and CDR2 is FQGTGA. The CDR3 runs 14 residues. As DNA, the CDR3 is TGTGCCAGAAGCCGCGGCGAGGGGGCCCATGGCTACAACTTC. This encodes CARSRGEGAHGYNF. Full variable domain (outside the CDR3, taken from reference TRBV7-3 and TRBJ1-2): GAGVSQTPSNKVTEKGKYVELRCDPISGHTALYWYRQSLGQGPEFLIYFQGTGAADDSGLPNDRFFAVRPEGSVSTLKIQRTERGDSAVYLCARSRGEGAHGYNFGSGTRLTVV.

Ten or more counts support this clonotype. The rearrangement uses TRBV7-3 and TRBJ2-1; a possible D gene is TRBD2 (6 bases). Trimming pared 5 bases from V and 0 bases from J, leaving 11 bases between. The CDR3 has 15 residues. Germline assignment: CDR1 SGHTA and CDR2 FQGTGA. The CDR3 DNA is TGTGCCAGCAGCCCCACGGAGGGCTCCTACAATGAGCAGTTCTTC. It yields the protein CASSPTEGSYNEQFF.

This clonotype was counted at least ten times. This chain connects TRBV29-1 to TRBJ2-3, with D unclear. V shed 3 bases and J shed 1 base, with 8 bases lying between them. Per germline, CDR1 SQVTM and CDR2 ANQGSEA. This CDR3 has 13 amino acids. Here the CDR3 DNA reads TGCAGCGTTGACGAGCCCGGCACAGATACGCAGTATTTT. Protein sequence: CSVDEPGTDTQYF.

The chain has TRBV28 and TRBJ2-3, with a tentative D call TRBD1 (6 bases). The CDR3 runs to 16 residues. Germline values: CDR1 MDHEN, CDR2 SYDVKM. V was clipped by 7 bases and J by 0 bases, with 17 bases between them. Written as DNA, the CDR3 is TGTGCCAGCACCCCGCCCGGGACATCAAGCACAGATACGCAGTATTTT. It is translated as CASTPPGTSSTDTQYF.

This clonotype appeared many times. The chain links TRBV5-6 to TRBJ2-3; 11 bases are a match to TRBD2. The length of the CDR3 is 16 residues. Trimming removed 4 bases from V and 2 bases from J; junction bases left unmatched: 6. In germline, CDR1 is SGHDT, CDR2 YYEEEE. The CDR3 nucleotides are TGTGCCAGCAGCCAGCTAGCGGGGGGCTTCACAGATACGCAGTATTTT. Its protein is CASSQLAGGFTDTQYF.

This clonotype is termed medium-sized. The rearrangement uses TRBV24-1 and TRBJ2-5; 8 positions match TRBD2. V lost 9 bases, J lost 6 bases, and 14 bases stayed unmatched. CDR1 is KGHDR, CDR2 SFDVKD, per germline. The CDR3 consists of 15 residues. This CDR3 is CATEEGSGSPKTQYF. CDR3 sequence (DNA): TGTGCCACCGAGGAGGGCAGCGGGAGCCCAAAGACCCAGTACTTC.

Ten or more counts support this clonotype. This chain joins TRBV30 and TRBJ2-7, with TRBD2 identical over 7 bases. The CDR3 length is 14 residues. Germline CDR1 and CDR2: GTSNPN and SVGIG (reference sequence). J was trimmed by 5 bases and V by 5 bases; bases with no gene match: 12. CDR3 bases: TGTGCCTGGTCCCGGGGGGTACTTGACGACGAGCAGTACTTC. Translating gives CAWSRGVLDDEQYF.

At least ten counts were recorded for this clonotype. The chain couples TRBV20-1 to TRBJ1-1; 7 bases are a match to TRBD1. CDR3 length: 14 amino acids. Germline-derived CDR1 and CDR2 are DFQATT and SNEGSKA (reference sequence). V gave up 2 bases and J gave up 3 bases; unmatched junction bases: 6. Here the CDR3 reads CSARSPGGDTEAFF. The CDR3 nucleotides are TGCAGTGCTAGAAGCCCAGGGGGGGACACTGAAGCTTTCTTT.

The chain uses TRBV2 and TRBJ1-5, with TRBD1 identical over 7 bases. CDR3 size: 14 residues. The germline V gene has CDR1 SNHLY and CDR2 FYNNEI. The V segment lost 7 bases and the J segment 7 bases; nucleotides outside the gene matches: 10. CDR3 residues: CASTRDSKGQPQHF. DNA of the CDR3: TGTGCCAGCACGCGGGACAGCAAGGGACAGCCCCAGCATTTT.

This clonotype was observed at least ten times. The rearrangement links TRBV7-8 to TRBJ2-1; D might be TRBD1 or TRBD2, each matching 5 bases. In germline, CDR1 is SGHVS, CDR2 FQNEAQ. The germline V and J ends were trimmed by 3 bases and 5 bases, with 11 bases remaining between them. The CDR3 has 14 amino acids. CDR3 DNA: TGTGCCAGCAGCTTCCGGGACCATAACAATGAGCAGTTCTTC. Residues: CASSFRDHNNEQFF.

This clonotype has a count of ten or more. V and J are TRBV3-1 and TRBJ2-1; 8 nucleotides align to TRBD2. V trimming: 1 base; J trimming: 2 bases; junction bases outside the gene matches: 4. CDR1 is LGHDT, CDR2 YNNKEL, per germline (reference sequence). The CDR3 is 16 amino acids. CDR3 DNA sequence: TGTGCCAGCAGCCAAGGATTTAGCGGGGCCTACAATGAGCAGTTCTTC. Translating it yields CASSQGFSGAYNEQFF.